These 14 T cell receptor beta chains share one sample of origin, sequenced in a study of blood T cells in healthy people across ages. A J-beta primer mix and a sample-barcoded 5' primer were used in a second PCR of about 7 to 12 cycles. From the 5' RACE reads, TCRdb called clonotypes with MiXCR, one entry per CDR3 protein. The profile shows approximately 940,000 distinct CDR3 sequences, approximately 49% of them singletons. The sample was blood. The receptors derive from a young man in good health.

This clonotype has just a few counts. The chain has TRBV5-1 and TRBJ2-7, with a possible D match to TRBD1 (6 bases). The CDR3 covers 14 residues. Trimming stripped 0 bases from V and 4 bases from J, with 11 bases between. In germline, CDR1 is SGHRS, CDR2 YFSETQ. CDR3 loop: CASSLGGQRYEQYF. The CDR3 DNA is TGCGCCAGCAGCTTGGGAGGACAGCGTTACGAGCAGTACTTC.

This chain connects TRBV5-6 to TRBJ2-1; TRBD2 might be the D (6 bases). The CDR3 is 13 amino acids. Germline-derived CDR1 and CDR2 are SGHDT and YYEEEE. V was trimmed by 2 bases and J by 9 bases, leaving 12 bases between them. CDR3 nucleotide sequence: TGTGCCAGCAGCTTCGCTAGCGTGGGTGAGCAGTTCTTC. Protein sequence: CASSFASVGEQFF. The complete variable domain, with remaining parts taken from reference TRBV5-6 and TRBJ2-1, reads DAGVTQSPTHLIKTRGQQVTLRCSPKSGHDTVSWYQQALGQGPQFIFQYYEEEERQRGNFPDRFSGHQFPNYSSELNVNALLLGDSALYLCASSFASVGEQFFGPGTRLTVL.

This clonotype was detected only a few times. The V gene is TRBV5-1, the J gene TRBJ2-6, with no clear D. The CDR3 has 16 residues. Germline V gives CDR1 SGHRS, CDR2 YFSETQ. Trimming cost V 0 bases and J 0 bases, with 7 bases left between them. Written as DNA, the CDR3 is TGCGCCAGCAGCTTGGTGGCGAACTCTGGGGCCAACGTCCTGACTTTC. It is translated as CASSLVANSGANVLTF. The full variable domain, in which reference TRBV5-1 and TRBJ2-6 provide the parts outside the CDR3, is KAGVTQTPRYLIKTRGQQVTLSCSPISGHRSVSWYQQTPGQGLQFLFEYFSETQRNKGNFPGRFSGRQFSNSRSEMNVSTLELGDSALYLCASSLVANSGANVLTFGAGSRLTVL.

This clonotype appeared a few times. The V and J genes are TRBV3-1 and TRBJ2-1, with 8 bases lining up with TRBD2. Germline V gene sequence: CDR1 LGHDT, CDR2 YNNKEL (reference sequence). This CDR3 spans 16 amino acids. The V gene end was trimmed by 4 bases and the J gene end by 5 bases; junction bases not matched to a gene: 10. CDR3 sequence: CASSRDSSGLDNEQFF. DNA for the CDR3: TGTGCCAGCAGCCGAGACTCTAGCGGGCTAGACAATGAGCAGTTCTTC.

Only a few counts were recorded for this clonotype. The V and J genes are TRBV6-5 and TRBJ2-5; D may be TRBD2 (6 bases). V dropped 4 bases and J dropped 3 bases, with 12 bases sitting between them. The germline V gene has CDR1 MNHEY and CDR2 SVGAGI. CDR3 length: 14 amino acids. The CDR3 bases are TGTGCCAGCAGTTTGGGACTGCCAAAAGAGACCCAGTACTTC. This translates into CASSLGLPKETQYF.

This clonotype was seen a handful of times. The chain links TRBV5-1 to TRBJ2-7; D is uncertain. The CDR3 contains 14 residues. Germline CDR1 reads SGHRS; CDR2 reads YFSETQ. With 7 bases removed from V and 3 bases from J, the gap between germline ends came to 17 bases. The CDR3 spells CASGLTTGFYEQYF. The CDR3 bases are TGCGCCAGCGGGCTAACCACCGGATTCTACGAGCAGTACTTC.

J is TRBJ1-1 and V is TRBV15; D gene ambiguous. CDR3 length: 15 amino acids. Trimming shortened V by 0 bases and J by 1 base, and 9 bases separated the two germline ends. Germline CDR1 reads LNHNV; CDR2 reads YYDKDF (reference sequence). This CDR3 reads CATSRDKYGNTEAFF. Written as DNA, the CDR3 is TGTGCCACCAGCAGAGATAAATACGGGAACACTGAAGCTTTCTTT.

The chain couples TRBV4-3 to TRBJ2-3, with 12 bases matching TRBD2. Trimming removed 1 base from V and 3 bases from J; junction bases left unmatched: 8. CDR3 length equals 18 residues. Germline V gives CDR1 LGHNA, CDR2 YSLEER. CDR3: CASSQGLAGGLRTDTQYF. CDR3 sequence (DNA): TGCGCCAGCAGCCAAGGGCTAGCGGGGGGGCTAAGGACAGATACGCAGTATTTT.

A word on this clonotype: This may be a read error, as it is one base from a much larger clone. The chain couples TRBV4-1 to TRBJ2-7; TRBD1 matches at 9 bases. This CDR3 contains 17 residues. V lost 1 base to trimming and J lost 5 bases; unmatched junction nucleotides: 12. From germline, CDR1 is MGHRA and CDR2 YSYEKL. CDR3 residues: CASSQVAPGQGGHEQYF. CDR3 in DNA: TGCGCCAGCAGCCAAGTAGCCCCGGGACAGGGTGGGCACGAGCAGTACTTC.

This clonotype was observed a handful of times. The chain employs TRBV4-3 and TRBJ2-1; D is unclear. With 1 base removed from V and 8 bases from J, the gap between germline ends came to 18 bases. The CDR3 runs to 16 residues. Germline-derived CDR1 and CDR2 are LGHNA and YSLEER. CDR3 sequence reads: CASSQAPVGSIDEQFF. The CDR3 DNA follows: TGCGCCAGCAGCCAAGCCCCAGTAGGTAGCATCGATGAGCAGTTCTTC.

V usage is TRBV6-5 and J usage is TRBJ2-3; 8 bases agree with TRBD1. V shed 10 bases, J shed 3 bases, and the junction held 9 bases outside the gene matches. The CDR3 is 14 residues long. Germline CDR1 MNHEY, CDR2 SVGAGI. The CDR3 coding sequence is TGTGCCACCTATTTGACAGGGGTGACAGATACGCAGTATTTT. Amino acids: CATYLTGVTDTQYF.

V gene TRBV12-3 or TRBV12-4 combines with J gene TRBJ2-4; 8 positions match TRBD2. The CDR3 spans 16 residues. V gave up 6 bases and J gave up 3 bases; unmatched junction bases: 10. The CDR3 nucleotides read TGTGCCAGCAGGCCCGGGGGGGTCGGAGGCAAAAACATTCAGTACTTC. It is translated as CASRPGGVGGKNIQYF.

The chain recombines TRBV7-9 with TRBJ2-5; unclear D gene. This CDR3 has 14 amino acids. Trimming took 8 bases from V and 1 from J, leaving 14 bases between them. Germline values: CDR1 SEHNR, CDR2 FQNEAQ (reference sequence). In DNA form, the CDR3 reads TGTGCCAGCGACCTTCTGGGCCTCCAAGAGACCCAGTACTTC. Protein product: CASDLLGLQETQYF. Full variable domain (rest looked up from reference TRBV7-9 and TRBJ2-5): DTGVSQNPRHKITKRGQNVTFRCDPISEHNRLYWYRQTLGQGPEFLTYFQNEAQLEKSRLLSDRFSAERPKGSFSTLEIQRTEQGDSAMYLCASDLLGLQETQYFGPGTRLLVL.

This clonotype appeared once. The chain has TRBV5-5 and TRBJ2-7, with D possibly matching TRBD1 (6 bases). There are 14 residues in the CDR3. Germline V gene lookup returns CDR1 SGHKS and CDR2 YYEKEE (reference sequence). V was pared by 4 bases and J by 2 bases, with 13 bases between. The CDR3 loop is CASSQEDSAYEQYF. DNA for the CDR3: TGTGCCAGCAGCCAAGAGGACAGTGCCTACGAGCAGTACTTC. The full variable domain, in which reference TRBV5-5 and TRBJ2-7 provide the parts outside the CDR3, is DAGVTQSPTHLIKTRGQQVTLRCSPISGHKSVSWYQQVLGQGPQFIFQYYEKEERGRGNFPDRFSARQFPNYSSELNVNALLLGDSALYLCASSQEDSAYEQYFGPGTRLTVT.